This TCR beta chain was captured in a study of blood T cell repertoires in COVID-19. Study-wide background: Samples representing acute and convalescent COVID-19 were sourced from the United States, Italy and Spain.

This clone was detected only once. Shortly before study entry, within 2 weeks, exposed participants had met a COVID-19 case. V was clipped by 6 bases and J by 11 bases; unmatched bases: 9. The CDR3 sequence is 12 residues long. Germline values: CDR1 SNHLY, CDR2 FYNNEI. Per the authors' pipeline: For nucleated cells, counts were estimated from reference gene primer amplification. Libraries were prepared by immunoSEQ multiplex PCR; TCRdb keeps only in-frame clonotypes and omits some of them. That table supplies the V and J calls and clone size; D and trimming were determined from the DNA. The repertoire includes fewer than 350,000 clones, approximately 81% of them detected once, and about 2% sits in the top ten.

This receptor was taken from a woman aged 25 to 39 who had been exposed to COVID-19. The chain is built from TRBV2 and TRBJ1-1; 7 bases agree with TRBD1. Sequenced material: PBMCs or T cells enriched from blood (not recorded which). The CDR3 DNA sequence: TGTGCCAGCAGACCCGACAGGGTTGGTGCTTTCTTT. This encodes CASRPDRVGAFF.